The clone carrying this T cell receptor beta chain was found a few times. This entry comes from a study of blood T cell repertoires in COVID-19. The germline V and J ends were trimmed by 1 base and 5 bases, with 8 bases remaining between them. CDR3 length: 14 residues. Germline CDR1 and CDR2: LGHNA and YSLEER. The age range of participants was 18 to 89 years, with residence in 20 to 25 US areas. As handled by the study authors: Counts of nucleated cells, estimated from reference gene primer amplification, were obtained. Libraries were prepared by immunoSEQ multiplex PCR; TCRdb keeps only in-frame clonotypes and omits some of them. That table furnishes V, J and clone size, whereas the DNA furnished D and trimming. The sample yields 200,000 or so clones, 80% to 85% seen once.

The source material was PBMCs or T cells enriched from blood (not recorded which). This sequence was found in a man in his forties who had recovered from COVID-19. This chain uses TRBV4-3 with TRBJ2-2; D is undetermined. CDR3 protein: CASSQVSETGELFF. Written as DNA, the CDR3 is TGCGCCAGCAGCCAAGTATCGGAGACCGGGGAGCTGTTTTTT.